This T cell receptor (beta chain) is from a study of T cells expressing NK-cell markers. About the study: In sorted CD3+CD56+NKG2C+, CD3+CD56+NKG2C- and CD3+CD56-NKG2C+ T cells, TCR beta repertoires were obtained.

This CDR3 is built from 15 residues. The germline CDR1 and CDR2 sequences are KGHDR and SFDVKD. With UMIs, 5'RACE template switching was used to make TCR beta cDNA. No DNA is given; TCRdb re-called the 5' RACE reads and lists each CDR3 protein once. Its listing shows about 410,000 distinct CDR3 sequences. Sequencing used blood T cells: a sorted CD56 or NKG2C T cell subset, CD4+ or CD8+ T cells, or bulk PBMC T cells (not recorded which). The rearrangement links TRBV24-1 to TRBJ2-1; the D call from TCRdb, TRBD2, cannot be confirmed without DNA. The TCR sequence derives from a woman aged 45-59 years in good health. CDR3 in amino acids: CATSNTGGRADEQFF.